This T cell receptor beta chain was identified during a study of blood T cell repertoires in COVID-19. Study background: Sources were T cells, B-cell-depleted T cells, or PBMCs; the material itself was cDNA or gDNA.

Categorization into cohorts depended on clinical history that participants reported. Repertoires were generated with immunoSEQ multiplex PCR, while TCRdb's copy carries only in-frame clones and drops some. The table has around 230,000 clones, roughly 89% seen once. CDR1 SGHRS and CDR2 YFSETQ come from the germline V gene. The CDR3 is 13 residues long. The trim removed 4 bases at V and 12 bases at J, leaving 8 bases unmatched. Source material: PBMCs or T cells enriched from blood (not recorded which). J is TRBJ1-4 and V is TRBV5-1; 8 bases agree with TRBD1. This sequence originates from a woman in her thirties or forties with acute COVID-19. CDR3 sequence: CASSHDRGGELFF. The CDR3 nucleotides are TGCGCCAGCAGCCATGACAGGGGCGGAGAACTGTTTTTT.